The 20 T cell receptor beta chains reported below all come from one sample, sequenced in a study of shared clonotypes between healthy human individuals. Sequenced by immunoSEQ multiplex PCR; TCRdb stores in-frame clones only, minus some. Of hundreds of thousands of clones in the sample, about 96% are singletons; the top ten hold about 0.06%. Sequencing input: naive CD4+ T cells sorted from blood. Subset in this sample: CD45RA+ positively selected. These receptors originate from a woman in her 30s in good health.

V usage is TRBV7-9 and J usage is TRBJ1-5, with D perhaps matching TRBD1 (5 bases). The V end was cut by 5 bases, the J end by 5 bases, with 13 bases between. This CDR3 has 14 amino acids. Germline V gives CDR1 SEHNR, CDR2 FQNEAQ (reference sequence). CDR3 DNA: TGTGCCAGCAGCCGCGGGGACCCCGATCAGCCCCAGCATTTT. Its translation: CASSRGDPDQPQHF.

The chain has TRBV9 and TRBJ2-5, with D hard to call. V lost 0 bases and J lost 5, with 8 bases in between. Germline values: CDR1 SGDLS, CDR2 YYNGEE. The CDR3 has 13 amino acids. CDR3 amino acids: CASSVAERETQYF. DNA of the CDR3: TGTGCCAGCAGCGTAGCCGAAAGGGAGACCCAGTACTTC.

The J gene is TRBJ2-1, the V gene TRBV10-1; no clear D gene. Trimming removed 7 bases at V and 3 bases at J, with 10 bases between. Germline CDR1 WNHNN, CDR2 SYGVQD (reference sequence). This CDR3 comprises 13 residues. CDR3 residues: CASKGGVYNEQFF. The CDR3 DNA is TGCGCCAGCAAAGGTGGAGTCTACAATGAGCAGTTCTTC.

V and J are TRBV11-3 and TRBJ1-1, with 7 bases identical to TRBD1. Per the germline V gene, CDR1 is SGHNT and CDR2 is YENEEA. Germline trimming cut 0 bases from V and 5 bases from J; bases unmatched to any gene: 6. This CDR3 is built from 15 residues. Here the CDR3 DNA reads TGTGCCAGCAGCTTAGATGGGCCCAGGGGGACTGAAGCTTTCTTT. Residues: CASSLDGPRGTEAFF.

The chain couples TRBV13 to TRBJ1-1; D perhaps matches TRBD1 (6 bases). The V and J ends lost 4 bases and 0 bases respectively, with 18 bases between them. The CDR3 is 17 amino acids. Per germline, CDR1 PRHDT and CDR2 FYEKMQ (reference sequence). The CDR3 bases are TGTGCCAGCAGCTCTCAGCGGCAGGGACAAATGAACACTGAAGCTTTCTTT. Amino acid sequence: CASSSQRQGQMNTEAFF.

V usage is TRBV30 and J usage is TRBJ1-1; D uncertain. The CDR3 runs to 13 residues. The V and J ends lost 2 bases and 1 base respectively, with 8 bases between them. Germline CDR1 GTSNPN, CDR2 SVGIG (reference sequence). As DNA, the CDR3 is TGTGCCTGGAGTATCCAAAGGAACACTGAAGCTTTCTTT. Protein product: CAWSIQRNTEAFF.

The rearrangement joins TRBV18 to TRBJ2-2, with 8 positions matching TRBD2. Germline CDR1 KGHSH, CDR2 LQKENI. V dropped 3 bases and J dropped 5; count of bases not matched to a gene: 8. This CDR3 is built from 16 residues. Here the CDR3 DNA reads TGTGCCAGCTCACCCCGTGTTAGCGGGACAACCGGGGAGCTGTTTTTT. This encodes CASSPRVSGTTGELFF.

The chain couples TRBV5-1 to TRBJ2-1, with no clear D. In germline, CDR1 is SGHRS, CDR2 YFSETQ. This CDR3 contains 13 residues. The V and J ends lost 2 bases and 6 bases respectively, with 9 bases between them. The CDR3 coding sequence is TGCGCCAGCAGCTTCGAGACTCTCAATGAGCAGTTCTTC. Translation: CASSFETLNEQFF.

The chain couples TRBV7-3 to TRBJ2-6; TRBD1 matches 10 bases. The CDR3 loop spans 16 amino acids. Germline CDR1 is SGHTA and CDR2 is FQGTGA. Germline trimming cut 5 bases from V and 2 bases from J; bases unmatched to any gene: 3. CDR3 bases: TGTGCCAGCAGCCCCGGGACAGGGGCTGGGGCCAACGTCCTGACTTTC. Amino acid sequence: CASSPGTGAGANVLTF.

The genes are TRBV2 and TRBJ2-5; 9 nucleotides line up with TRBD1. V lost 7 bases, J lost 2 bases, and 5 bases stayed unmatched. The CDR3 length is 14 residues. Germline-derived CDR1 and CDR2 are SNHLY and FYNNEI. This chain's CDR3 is CASKGQGPQETQYF. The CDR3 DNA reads TGTGCCAGCAAGGGACAGGGACCACAAGAGACCCAGTACTTC.

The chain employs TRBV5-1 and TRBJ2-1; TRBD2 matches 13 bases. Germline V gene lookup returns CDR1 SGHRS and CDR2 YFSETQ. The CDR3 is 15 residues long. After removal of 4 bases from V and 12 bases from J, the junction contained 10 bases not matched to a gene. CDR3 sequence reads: CASSLLAGGPQGQFF. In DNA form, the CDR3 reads TGCGCCAGCAGCCTACTAGCGGGAGGGCCTCAAGGGCAGTTCTTC.

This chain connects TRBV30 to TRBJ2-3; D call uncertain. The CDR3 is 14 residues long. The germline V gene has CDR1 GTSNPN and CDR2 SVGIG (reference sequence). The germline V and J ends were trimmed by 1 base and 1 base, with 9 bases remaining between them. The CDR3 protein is CAWSEAWGTDTQYF. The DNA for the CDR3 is TGTGCCTGGAGTGAGGCGTGGGGCACAGATACGCAGTATTTT.

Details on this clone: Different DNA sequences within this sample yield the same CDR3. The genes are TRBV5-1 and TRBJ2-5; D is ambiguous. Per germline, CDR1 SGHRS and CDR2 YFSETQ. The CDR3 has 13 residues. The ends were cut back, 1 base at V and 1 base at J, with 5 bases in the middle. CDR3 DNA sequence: TGCGCCAGCAGCTTGTCTCCCCAAGAGACCCAGTACTTC. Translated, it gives CASSLSPQETQYF. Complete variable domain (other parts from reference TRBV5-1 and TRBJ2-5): KAGVTQTPRYLIKTRGQQVTLSCSPISGHRSVSWYQQTPGQGLQFLFEYFSETQRNKGNFPGRFSGRQFSNSRSEMNVSTLELGDSALYLCASSLSPQETQYFGPGTRLLVL.

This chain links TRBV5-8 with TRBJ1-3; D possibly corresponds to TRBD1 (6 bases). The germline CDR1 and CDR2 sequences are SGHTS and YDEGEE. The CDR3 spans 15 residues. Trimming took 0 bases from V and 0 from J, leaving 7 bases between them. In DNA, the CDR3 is TGTGCCAGCAGCTTGGTCAGGGGCTCTGGAAACACCATATATTTT. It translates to CASSLVRGSGNTIYF.

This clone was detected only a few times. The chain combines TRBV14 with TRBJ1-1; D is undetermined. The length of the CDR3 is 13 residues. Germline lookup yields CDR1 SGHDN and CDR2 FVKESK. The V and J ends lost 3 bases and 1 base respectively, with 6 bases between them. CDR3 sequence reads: CASSQLSNTEAFF. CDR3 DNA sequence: TGTGCCAGCAGCCAGCTATCGAACACTGAAGCTTTCTTT.

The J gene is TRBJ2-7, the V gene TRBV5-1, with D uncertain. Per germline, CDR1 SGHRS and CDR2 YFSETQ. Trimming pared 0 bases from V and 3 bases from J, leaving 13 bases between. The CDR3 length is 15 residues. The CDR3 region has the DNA TGCGCCAGCAGCTTGGCCCCCGGGTCCGGCTACGAGCAGTACTTC. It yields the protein CASSLAPGSGYEQYF.

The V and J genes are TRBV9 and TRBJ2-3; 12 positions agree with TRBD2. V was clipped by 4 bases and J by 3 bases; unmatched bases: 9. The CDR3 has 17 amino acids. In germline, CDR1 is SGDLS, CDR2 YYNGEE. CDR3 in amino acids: CASSTRLAGVRTDTQYF. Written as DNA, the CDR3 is TGTGCCAGCAGCACCCGACTAGCGGGAGTGAGGACAGATACGCAGTATTTT.

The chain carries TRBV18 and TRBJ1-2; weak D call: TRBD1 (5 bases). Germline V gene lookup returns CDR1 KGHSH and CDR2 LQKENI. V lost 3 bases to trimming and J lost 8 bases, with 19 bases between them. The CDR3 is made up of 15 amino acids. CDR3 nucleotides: TGTGCCAGCTCACCTAGGGATATCCAGGGCGCCGGCTACACCTTC. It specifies CASSPRDIQGAGYTF.

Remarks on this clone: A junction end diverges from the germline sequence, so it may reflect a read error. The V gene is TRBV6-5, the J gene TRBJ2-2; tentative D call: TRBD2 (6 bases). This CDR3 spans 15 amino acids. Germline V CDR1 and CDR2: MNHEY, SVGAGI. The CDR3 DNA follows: TGTGCCAGCAGCATACCGGGAGATAACAACGGGGAGCTGTTTTTT. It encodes CASSIPGDNNGELFF.

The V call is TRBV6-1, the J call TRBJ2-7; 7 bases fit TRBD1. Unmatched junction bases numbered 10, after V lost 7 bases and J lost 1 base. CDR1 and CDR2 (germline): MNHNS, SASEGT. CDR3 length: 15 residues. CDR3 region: CASNLLPGQSYEQYF. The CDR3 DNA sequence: TGTGCCAGCAATCTCTTGCCGGGACAGTCCTACGAGCAGTACTTC.